The 3 T cell receptor beta chains in this list originate from one sample, sequenced in a study of neurological immune-mediated disorders. TCRdb re-called the 5' RACE reads with MiXCR, one entry per CDR3 protein. The data contain some 30,000 distinct CDR3 sequences, about 13% of them singletons. The time point is: longitudinal time-point 2. The source material was PBMCs. All receptors come from a woman in her thirties or forties in good health.

This clonotype was found many times. This rearrangement joins TRBV2 to TRBJ2-4; 12 bases fit TRBD2. V shed 7 bases, J shed 8 bases, and the junction held 12 bases outside the gene matches. The CDR3 is made up of 16 amino acids. Germline V gives CDR1 SNHLY, CDR2 FYNNEI. CDR3 residues: CASTMGLAGGWDIQYF. The CDR3 DNA reads TGTGCCAGCACCATGGGGCTAGCGGGGGGGTGGGACATTCAGTACTTC.

This clonotype was seen many times. The chain links TRBV7-3 to TRBJ2-2; D ambiguous. The germline V gene has CDR1 SGHTA and CDR2 FQGTGA. Trimming removed 3 bases from V and 4 bases from J, with 9 bases in between. This CDR3 spans 14 amino acids. CDR3 in amino acids: CASSLGLGTGELFF. The CDR3 DNA sequence: TGTGCCAGCAGCTTGGGGTTGGGCACCGGGGAGCTGTTTTTT.

This clonotype came up many times. This CDR3 is CASSLGQSLPETQYF. DNA of the CDR3: TGTGCCAGCAGCTTGGGACAGTCCCTTCCAGAGACCCAGTACTTC. J is TRBJ2-5 and V is TRBV5-6; tentatively, D is TRBD1 (5 bases). Trimming stripped 0 bases from V and 4 bases from J, with 13 bases between. The CDR3 covers 15 residues. The germline V gene has CDR1 SGHDT and CDR2 YYEEEE.